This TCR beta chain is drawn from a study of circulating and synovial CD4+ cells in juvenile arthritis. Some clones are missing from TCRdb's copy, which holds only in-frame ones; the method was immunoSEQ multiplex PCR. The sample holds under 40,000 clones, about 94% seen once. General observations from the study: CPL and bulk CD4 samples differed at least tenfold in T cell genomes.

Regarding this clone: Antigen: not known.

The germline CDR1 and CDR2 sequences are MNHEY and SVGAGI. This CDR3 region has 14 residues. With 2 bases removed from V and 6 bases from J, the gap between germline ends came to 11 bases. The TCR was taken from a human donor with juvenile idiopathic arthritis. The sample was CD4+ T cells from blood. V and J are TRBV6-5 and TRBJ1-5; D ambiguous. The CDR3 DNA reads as TGTGCCAGCAGTTACGGGCAGTTTAGTCAGCCCCAGCATTTT. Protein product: CASSYGQFSQPQHF.